The 24 T cell receptor beta chains below all came from one sample that was sequenced in a study of blood T cell repertoires in COVID-19. Clones were sequenced by immunoSEQ multiplex PCR, and TCRdb holds only the in-frame ones, with some missing. This table holds hundreds of thousands of clones, over 80% found once. The specimen was PBMCs or T cells enriched from blood (not recorded which). The origin of the receptors is a woman between 18 and 29 years old who had recovered from COVID-19.

This rearrangement joins TRBV7-6 to TRBJ2-5; TRBD1 matches at 10 bases. The CDR3 is 15 amino acids. J lost 4 bases, V lost 3 bases, and 5 bases had no gene match. From germline, CDR1 is SGHVS and CDR2 FNYEAQ. The CDR3 sequence: CASSFGTGEGETQYF. The DNA of the CDR3 is TGTGCCAGCAGCTTTGGGACAGGGGAGGGAGAGACCCAGTACTTC.

The V and J genes are TRBV4-3 and TRBJ1-5; D might be TRBD1 (5 bases). The V end lost 1 base, the J end lost 11 bases, and 15 bases lay between the germline ends. Per the germline V gene, CDR1 is LGHNA and CDR2 is YSLEER. CDR3 length equals 14 residues. CDR3 residues: CASSQARDLQAQHF. In DNA, the CDR3 is TGCGCCAGCAGCCAAGCGCGGGACCTCCAGGCCCAGCATTTT.

This chain connects TRBV15 to TRBJ2-7; the match to TRBD1 covers 9 bases. The CDR3 spans 14 residues. V was clipped by 2 bases and J by 4 bases; unmatched bases: 3. Germline values: CDR1 LNHNV, CDR2 YYDKDF (reference sequence). CDR3 residues: CATSRPGQGYEQYF. CDR3 DNA sequence: TGTGCCACCAGCAGACCGGGACAGGGTTACGAGCAGTACTTC.

V usage is TRBV5-6 and J usage is TRBJ2-5, with D possibly matching TRBD2 (6 bases). V was clipped by 4 bases and J by 5 bases, with 15 bases between them. The CDR3 extends over 14 amino acids. Germline V gene data show CDR1 as SGHDT and CDR2 as YYEEEE. The DNA for the CDR3 is TGTGCCAGCAGCCCCGTAGCAGGGAGGGAGACCCAGTACTTC. The encoded protein is CASSPVAGRETQYF.

V and J are TRBV18 and TRBJ2-3; tentative D call: TRBD1 (6 bases). This CDR3 is built from 15 residues. CDR1 KGHSH and CDR2 LQKENI come from the germline V gene. V shed 3 bases and J shed 6 bases, with 16 bases lying between them. The CDR3 nucleotides read TGTGCCAGCTCACCGGGACCGACAGGTCTGGATACGCAGTATTTT. It specifies CASSPGPTGLDTQYF. Based on the CDR3 plus reference TRBV18 and TRBJ2-3, the full variable domain is NAGVMQNPRHLVRRRGQEARLRCSPMKGHSHVYWYRQLPEEGLKFMVYLQKENIIDESGMPKERFSAEFPKEGPSILRIQQVVRGDSAAYFCASSPGPTGLDTQYFGPGTRLTVL.

This clone was recorded only once. V is TRBV6-5 and J is TRBJ1-2; the D gene is possibly TRBD1 (6 bases). The CDR3 is 14 residues long. Germline CDR1 is MNHEY and CDR2 is SVGAGI. V was clipped by 6 bases and J by 7 bases, with 18 bases between them. CDR3 protein: CASRVTGPKSGYTF. In nucleotides, the CDR3 is TGTGCCAGCAGGGTGACAGGACCTAAAAGTGGCTACACCTTC.

This chain uses TRBV18 with TRBJ1-5; D remains unclear. The V gene lost 2 bases and the J gene lost 3 bases, with 14 bases spanning the gap. The germline gives CDR1 KGHSH, CDR2 LQKENI. The CDR3 is 16 amino acids. The chain's CDR3 is CASSPFSGDFNQPQHF. CDR3 DNA sequence: TGTGCCAGCTCACCATTTTCCGGGGATTTCAATCAGCCCCAGCATTTT.

The J gene is TRBJ2-7, the V gene TRBV5-1, with 16 bases aligning to TRBD2. From germline, CDR1 is SGHRS and CDR2 YFSETQ. V dropped 4 bases and J dropped 1; count of bases not matched to a gene: 11. CDR3 length: 19 residues. DNA for the CDR3: TGCGCCAGCAGCAAAATCCCCGGGACTAGCGGGAGGGAGTCCTACGAGCAGTACTTC. This translates into CASSKIPGTSGRESYEQYF.

This rearrangement joins TRBV5-6 to TRBJ2-1; D ambiguous. The V and J ends lost 2 bases and 4 bases respectively, with 7 bases between them. Germline assignment: CDR1 SGHDT and CDR2 YYEEEE. This CDR3 is 13 amino acids long. The CDR3 sequence is CASSFASYNEQFF. DNA of the CDR3: TGTGCCAGCAGCTTTGCCAGTTACAATGAGCAGTTCTTC.

The genes are TRBV6-2 or TRBV6-3 and TRBJ1-1; the D gene is possibly TRBD1 (6 bases). Trimming pared 6 bases from V and 0 bases from J, leaving 11 bases between. Germline CDR1 reads MNHEY; CDR2 reads SVGEGT. The CDR3 is 14 amino acids. The CDR3 coding sequence is TGTGCCAGCAGCTCCGGACAGATGAACACTGAAGCTTTCTTT. Its protein is CASSSGQMNTEAFF.

The chain uses TRBV28 and TRBJ1-1; D gene ambiguous. V was shortened by 3 bases and J by 1 base, with 3 bases between the two germline ends. There are 12 residues in the CDR3. Germline CDR1 MDHEN, CDR2 SYDVKM. The CDR3 coding sequence is TGTGCCAGCAGTTTCCGGAACACTGAAGCTTTCTTT. Protein sequence: CASSFRNTEAFF.

The chain uses TRBV13 and TRBJ2-7, with D possibly being TRBD2 (6 bases). The germline V and J ends were trimmed by 4 bases and 0 bases, with 10 bases remaining between them. The CDR3 consists of 14 residues. Germline V gene sequence: CDR1 PRHDT, CDR2 FYEKMQ (reference sequence). The CDR3 spells CASSWRRGSYEQYF. As DNA, the CDR3 is TGTGCCAGCAGCTGGAGGAGGGGCTCCTACGAGCAGTACTTC.

This chain uses TRBV10-3 with TRBJ1-1, with 8 bases identical to TRBD1. With 3 bases clipped from V and 1 base from J, the junction kept 10 bases outside the gene matches. The CDR3 loop spans 17 amino acids. Germline assignment: CDR1 ENHRY and CDR2 SYGVKD. DNA for the CDR3: TGTGCCATCAGTGACCCCACCAGGGGGCCAACGAACACTGAAGCTTTCTTT. Amino acids: CAISDPTRGPTNTEAFF.

V usage is TRBV12-3 or TRBV12-4 and J usage is TRBJ1-1; D is possibly TRBD1 (5 bases). V was clipped by 3 bases and J by 5 bases, with 10 bases between them. CDR3 length: 13 residues. DNA for the CDR3: TGTGCCAGCAGTTTGCAGGACACTACTGAAGCTTTCTTT. Its translation is CASSLQDTTEAFF.

The V and J genes are TRBV5-5 and TRBJ1-2; 7 bases agree with TRBD1. This CDR3 spans 17 amino acids. Per the germline V gene, CDR1 is SGHKS and CDR2 is YYEKEE (reference sequence). The junction had 17 bases not matched to a gene; V was cut back by 5 bases and J by 4 bases. The CDR3 DNA sequence: TGTGCCAGCAGTCGGGGCGTATTGGGACAGCACCCCTATGGCTACACCTTC. Translating gives CASSRGVLGQHPYGYTF.

The genes are TRBV4-1 and TRBJ1-2; perhaps TRBD1 as D (6 bases). Germline V gene sequence: CDR1 MGHRA, CDR2 YSYEKL. The CDR3 has 17 amino acids. V was shortened by 0 bases and J by 3 bases, with 17 bases between the two germline ends. CDR3 residues: CASSQEFDRLAYYGYTF. The CDR3 bases are TGCGCCAGCAGCCAAGAATTCGACAGGCTCGCTTACTATGGCTACACCTTC.

This chain joins TRBV3-1 (or the pseudogene TRBV3-2) and TRBJ1-1; 9 bases agree with TRBD1. V was clipped by 3 bases and J by 10 bases; unmatched bases: 6. CDR3 length equals 13 residues. Germline CDR1 reads LGHDT; CDR2 reads YNNKEL (reference sequence). Here the CDR3 reads CASSHRDRVRAFF. Here the CDR3 DNA reads TGTGCCAGCAGCCACCGGGACAGGGTCAGAGCTTTCTTT.

The genes are TRBV6-5 and TRBJ1-4; TRBD1 agrees at 11 bases. Trimming took 2 bases from V and 7 from J; bases not matched to a gene: 6. The germline gives CDR1 MNHEY, CDR2 SVGAGI. There are 16 residues in the CDR3. The CDR3 protein is CASSYRTGGEGEKLFF. The CDR3 DNA is TGTGCCAGCAGTTACAGGACAGGGGGCGAGGGTGAAAAACTGTTTTTT.

CDR3 DNA: TGTGCCAGCTCACCACGGTCTATTAGCACAGATACGCAGTATTTT. Protein product: CASSPRSISTDTQYF. The chain uses TRBV18 and TRBJ2-3, with D unclear. This CDR3 has 15 amino acids. V lost 1 base and J lost 0, with 8 bases in between. CDR1 KGHSH and CDR2 LQKENI come from the germline V gene.

J is TRBJ2-3 and V is TRBV13, with 9 nucleotides matching TRBD2. Germline V gene sequence: CDR1 PRHDT, CDR2 FYEKMQ (reference sequence). Trimming took 8 bases from V and 0 from J; bases not matched to a gene: 9. This CDR3 spans 16 amino acids. The CDR3: CASWLSLAGSTDTQYF. The CDR3 DNA is TGTGCCAGCTGGTTATCACTAGCGGGTAGCACAGATACGCAGTATTTT.

The gene calls are TRBV4-3 and TRBJ1-5, with 9 bases matching TRBD1. The CDR3 sequence is 17 residues long. V shed 0 bases and J 4 bases; nucleotides not matched to a gene: 7. Germline V gene data show CDR1 as LGHNA and CDR2 as YSLEER. The DNA of the CDR3 is TGCGCCAGCAGCCAAGAAGTACAGGGGGCGCGGAATCAGCCCCAGCATTTT. This codes for CASSQEVQGARNQPQHF.

The chain links TRBV19 to TRBJ2-2; TRBD1 is a possible D gene (5 bases). This CDR3 is built from 13 residues. Germline lookup yields CDR1 LNHDA and CDR2 SQIVND (reference sequence). Deletions cut 7 bases from V and 2 bases from J, with 8 bases between. The CDR3 region is CASKDSNTGELFF. For the CDR3, the DNA is TGTGCCAGTAAAGACAGCAACACCGGGGAGCTGTTTTTT.

The chain has TRBV10-1 and TRBJ2-5, with D possibly matching TRBD2 (5 bases). The CDR3 is 13 amino acids. V lost 2 bases and J lost 5, with 9 bases in between. The germline V gene encodes CDR1 WNHNN and CDR2 SYGVQD (reference sequence). CDR3 sequence (DNA): TGCGCCAGCAGTGAGATTCCGGGGGAGACCCAGTACTTC. Translated, it gives CASSEIPGETQYF.

The V and J genes are TRBV7-8 and TRBJ2-7; D is unresolved. Trimming removed 5 bases at V and 5 bases at J, with 13 bases between. Germline V gene data show CDR1 as SGHVS and CDR2 as FQNEAQ. This CDR3 is built from 13 residues. The CDR3 DNA reads as TGTGCCAGCAGCGCCAGAAATCCTCACGAGCAGTACTTC. Translation gives CASSARNPHEQYF.